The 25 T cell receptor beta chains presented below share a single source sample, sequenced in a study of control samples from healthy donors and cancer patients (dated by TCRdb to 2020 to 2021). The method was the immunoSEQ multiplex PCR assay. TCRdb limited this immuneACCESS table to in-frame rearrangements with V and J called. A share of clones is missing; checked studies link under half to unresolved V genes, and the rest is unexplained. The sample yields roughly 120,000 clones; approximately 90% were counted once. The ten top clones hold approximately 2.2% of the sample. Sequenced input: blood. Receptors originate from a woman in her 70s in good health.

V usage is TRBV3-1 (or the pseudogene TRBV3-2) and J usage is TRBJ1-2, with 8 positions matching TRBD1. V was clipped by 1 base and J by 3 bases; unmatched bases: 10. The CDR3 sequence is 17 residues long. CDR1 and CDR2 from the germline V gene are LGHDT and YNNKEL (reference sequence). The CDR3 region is CASSQVSQGALHYGYTF. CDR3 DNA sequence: TGTGCCAGCAGCCAAGTATCGCAGGGGGCCCTTCACTATGGCTACACCTTC.

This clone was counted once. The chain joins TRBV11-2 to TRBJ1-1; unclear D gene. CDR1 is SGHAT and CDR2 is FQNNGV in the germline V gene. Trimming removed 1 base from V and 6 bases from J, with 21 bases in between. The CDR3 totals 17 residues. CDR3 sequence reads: CASSLGLQRALVPEAFF. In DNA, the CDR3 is TGTGCCAGCAGCTTAGGTTTGCAGCGAGCTCTTGTTCCTGAAGCTTTCTTT.

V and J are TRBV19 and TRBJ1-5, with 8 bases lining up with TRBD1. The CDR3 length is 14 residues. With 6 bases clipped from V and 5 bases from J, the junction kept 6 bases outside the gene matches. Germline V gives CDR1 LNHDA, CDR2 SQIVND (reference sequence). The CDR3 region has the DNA TGTGCCAGTAGCAACACAGGGGGGCATCAGCCCCAGCATTTT. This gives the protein CASSNTGGHQPQHF.

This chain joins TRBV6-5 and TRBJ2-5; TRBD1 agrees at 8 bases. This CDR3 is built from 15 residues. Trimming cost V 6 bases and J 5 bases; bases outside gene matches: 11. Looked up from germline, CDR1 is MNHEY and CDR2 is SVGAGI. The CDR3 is CASSHRGTPGETQYF. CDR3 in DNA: TGTGCCAGCAGCCACAGGGGGACACCGGGGGAGACCCAGTACTTC.

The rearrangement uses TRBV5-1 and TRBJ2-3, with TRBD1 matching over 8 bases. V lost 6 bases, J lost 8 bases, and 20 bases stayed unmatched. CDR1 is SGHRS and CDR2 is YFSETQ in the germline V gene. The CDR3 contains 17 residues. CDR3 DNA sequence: TGCGCCAGCAAACGGACAGGGAGCCACGTTCTGGAAATTACGCAGTATTTT. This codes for CASKRTGSHVLEITQYF.

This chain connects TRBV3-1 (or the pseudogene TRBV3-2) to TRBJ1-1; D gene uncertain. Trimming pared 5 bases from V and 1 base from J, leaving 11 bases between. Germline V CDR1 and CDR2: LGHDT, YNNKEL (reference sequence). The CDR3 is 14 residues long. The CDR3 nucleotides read TGTGCCAGCAGCTCCTTTAGCTCGAACACTGAAGCTTTCTTT. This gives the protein CASSSFSSNTEAFF.

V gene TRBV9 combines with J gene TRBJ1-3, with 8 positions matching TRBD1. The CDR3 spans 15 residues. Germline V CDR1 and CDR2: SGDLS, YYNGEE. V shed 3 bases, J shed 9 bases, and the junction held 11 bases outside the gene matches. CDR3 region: CASSGDGTGGPTIYF. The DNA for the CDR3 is TGTGCCAGCAGCGGTGACGGGACAGGTGGGCCCACCATATATTTT.

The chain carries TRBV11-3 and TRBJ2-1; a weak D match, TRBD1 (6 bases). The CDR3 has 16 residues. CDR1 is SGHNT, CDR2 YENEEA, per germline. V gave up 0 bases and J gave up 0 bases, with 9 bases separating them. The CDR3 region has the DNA TGTGCCAGCAGCTTAGAATTGGGGGCCTCCTACAATGAGCAGTTCTTC. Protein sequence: CASSLELGASYNEQFF.

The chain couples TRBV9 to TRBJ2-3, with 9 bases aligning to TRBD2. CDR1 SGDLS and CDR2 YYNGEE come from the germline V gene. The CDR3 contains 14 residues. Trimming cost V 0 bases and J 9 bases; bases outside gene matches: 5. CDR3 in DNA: TGTGCCAGCAGCGTAGATTTGAGCGGGGGGACGCAGTATTTT. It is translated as CASSVDLSGGTQYF.

CDR3 sequence reads: CASIRDRGYSPLHF. CDR3 bases: TGTGCCAGCATTAGGGACAGGGGTTATTCACCCCTCCACTTT. V usage is TRBV28 and J usage is TRBJ1-6; 10 bases line up with TRBD1. Germline-derived CDR1 and CDR2 are MDHEN and SYDVKM. CDR3 size: 14 residues. V lost 7 bases to trimming and J lost 8 bases; unmatched junction nucleotides: 5.

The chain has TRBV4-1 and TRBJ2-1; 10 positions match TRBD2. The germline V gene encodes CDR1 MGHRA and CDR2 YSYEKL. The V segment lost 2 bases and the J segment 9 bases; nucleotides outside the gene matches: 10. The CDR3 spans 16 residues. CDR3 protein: CASSQTERGGLGEQFF. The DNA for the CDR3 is TGCGCCAGCAGCCAAACCGAGCGGGGGGGCTTAGGTGAGCAGTTCTTC.

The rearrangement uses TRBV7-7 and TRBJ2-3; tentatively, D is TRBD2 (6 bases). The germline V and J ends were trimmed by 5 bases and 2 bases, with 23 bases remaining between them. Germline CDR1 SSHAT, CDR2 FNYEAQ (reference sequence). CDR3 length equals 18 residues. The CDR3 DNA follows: TGTGCCAGCAGCCCCGAAGTGGCGGAGGGGCGGGTCACAGATACGCAGTATTTT. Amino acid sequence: CASSPEVAEGRVTDTQYF. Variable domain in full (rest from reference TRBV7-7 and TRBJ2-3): GAGVSQSPRYKVTKRGQDVTLRCDPISSHATLYWYQQALGQGPEFLTYFNYEAQPDKSGLPSDRFSAERPEGSISTLTIQRTEQRDSAMYRCASSPEVAEGRVTDTQYFGPGTRLTVL.

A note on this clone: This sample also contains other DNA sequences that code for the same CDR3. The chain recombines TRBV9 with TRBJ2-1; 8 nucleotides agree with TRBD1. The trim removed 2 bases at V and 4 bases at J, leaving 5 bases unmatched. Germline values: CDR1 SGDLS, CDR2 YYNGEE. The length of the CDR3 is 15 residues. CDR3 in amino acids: CASSVGQGAYNEQFF. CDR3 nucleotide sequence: TGTGCCAGCAGCGTGGGGCAGGGGGCATACAATGAGCAGTTCTTC.

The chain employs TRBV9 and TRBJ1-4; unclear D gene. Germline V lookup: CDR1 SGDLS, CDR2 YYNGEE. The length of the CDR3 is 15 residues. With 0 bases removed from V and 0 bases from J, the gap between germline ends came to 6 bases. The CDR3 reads CASSVAPATNEKLFF. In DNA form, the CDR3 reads TGTGCCAGCAGCGTAGCCCCGGCAACTAATGAAAAACTGTTTTTT.

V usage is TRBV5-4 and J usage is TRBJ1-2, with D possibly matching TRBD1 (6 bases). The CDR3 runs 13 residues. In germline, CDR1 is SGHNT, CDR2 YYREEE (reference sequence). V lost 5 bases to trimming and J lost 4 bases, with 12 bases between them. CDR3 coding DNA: TGTGCCAGCAGTTCCGACAGGTTCTATGGCTACACCTTC. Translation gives CASSSDRFYGYTF.

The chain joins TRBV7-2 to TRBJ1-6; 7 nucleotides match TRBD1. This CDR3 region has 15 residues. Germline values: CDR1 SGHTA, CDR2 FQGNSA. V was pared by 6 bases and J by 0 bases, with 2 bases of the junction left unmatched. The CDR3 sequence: CASRGQSSYNSPLHF. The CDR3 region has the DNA TGTGCCAGCAGGGGACAGAGCTCCTATAATTCACCCCTCCACTTT.

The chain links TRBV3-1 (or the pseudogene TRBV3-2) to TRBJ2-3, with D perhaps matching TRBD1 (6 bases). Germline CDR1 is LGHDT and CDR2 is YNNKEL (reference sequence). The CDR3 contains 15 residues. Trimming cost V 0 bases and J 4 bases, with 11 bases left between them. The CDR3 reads CASSQDGQRSDTQYF. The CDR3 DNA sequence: TGTGCCAGCAGCCAAGACGGACAGAGATCAGATACGCAGTATTTT.

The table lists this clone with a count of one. The chain's CDR3 is CASSILGQGNQPQHF. The CDR3 DNA reads TGTGCCAGTAGTATCCTGGGGCAGGGCAATCAGCCCCAGCATTTT. The chain combines TRBV19 with TRBJ1-5; a possible D gene is TRBD1 (5 bases). V was cut by 3 bases and J by 2 bases, with 11 bases left in between. The germline V gene has CDR1 LNHDA and CDR2 SQIVND (reference sequence). CDR3 length: 15 residues.

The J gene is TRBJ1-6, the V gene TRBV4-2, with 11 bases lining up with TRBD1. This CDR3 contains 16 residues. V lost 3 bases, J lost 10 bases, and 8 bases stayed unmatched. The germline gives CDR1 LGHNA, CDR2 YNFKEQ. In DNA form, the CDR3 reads TGTGCCAGCAGCCACGAGGGACAGGGGGTCGGGTCACCCCTCCACTTT. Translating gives CASSHEGQGVGSPLHF.

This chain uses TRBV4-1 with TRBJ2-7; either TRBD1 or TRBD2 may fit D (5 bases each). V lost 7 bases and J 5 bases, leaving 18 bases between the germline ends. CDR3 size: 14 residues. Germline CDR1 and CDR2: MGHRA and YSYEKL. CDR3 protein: CASTPGHQTHEQYF. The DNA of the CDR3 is TGCGCCAGCACCCCGGGGCACCAAACCCACGAGCAGTACTTC.

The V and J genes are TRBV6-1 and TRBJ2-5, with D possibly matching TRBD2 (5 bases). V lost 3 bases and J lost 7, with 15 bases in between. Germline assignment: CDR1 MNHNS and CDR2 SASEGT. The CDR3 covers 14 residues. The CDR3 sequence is CASSERTVGGTQYF. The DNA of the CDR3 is TGTGCCAGCAGTGAGAGGACGGTTGGAGGGACCCAGTACTTC.

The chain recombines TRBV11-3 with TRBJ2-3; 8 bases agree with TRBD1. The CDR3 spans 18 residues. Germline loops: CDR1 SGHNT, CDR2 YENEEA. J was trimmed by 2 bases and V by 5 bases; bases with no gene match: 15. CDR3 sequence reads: CASSQRGAGGVFTDTQYF. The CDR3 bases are TGTGCCAGCAGCCAAAGAGGGGCAGGGGGCGTATTCACAGATACGCAGTATTTT.

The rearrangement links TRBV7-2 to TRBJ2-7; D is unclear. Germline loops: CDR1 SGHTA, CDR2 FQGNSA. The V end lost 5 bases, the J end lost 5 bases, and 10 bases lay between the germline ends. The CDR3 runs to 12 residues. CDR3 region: CASSRVVDEQYF. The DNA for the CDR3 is TGTGCCAGCAGCCGGGTAGTCGACGAGCAGTACTTC.

CDR3 DNA sequence: TGTGCCAGCAGCTTACCCGGGACAGGTACCTACGAGCAGTACTTC. Protein sequence: CASSLPGTGTYEQYF. J is TRBJ2-7 and V is TRBV5-5; 8 bases fit TRBD1. In germline, CDR1 is SGHKS, CDR2 YYEKEE (reference sequence). CDR3 size: 15 residues. Unmatched junction bases numbered 6, after V lost 2 bases and J lost 2 bases.

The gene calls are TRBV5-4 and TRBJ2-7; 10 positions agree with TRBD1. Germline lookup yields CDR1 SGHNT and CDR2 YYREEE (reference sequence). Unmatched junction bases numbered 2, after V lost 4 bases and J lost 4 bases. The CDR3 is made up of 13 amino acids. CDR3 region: CASSGDRGYEQYF. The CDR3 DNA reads TGTGCCAGCAGCGGGGACAGGGGTTACGAGCAGTACTTC. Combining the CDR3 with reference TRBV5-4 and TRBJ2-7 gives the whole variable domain ETGVTQSPTHLIKTRGQQVTLRCSSQSGHNTVSWYQQALGQGPQFIFQYYREEENGRGNFPPRFSGLQFPNYSSELNVNALELDDSALYLCASSGDRGYEQYFGPGTRLTVT.